One sample yielded the 13 T cell receptor beta chains listed below, sequenced in a study of blood T cell repertoires in COVID-19 (TCRdb year 2020). Library method: the immunoSEQ multiplex PCR assay. TCRdb re-hosts the immuneACCESS table, in-frame sequences only. Its copies lack some clones; in the studies checked, an unresolved V gene accounts for under half of them, and the cause for the rest is not known. The sample profile shows about 120,000 clones; around 88% of them were found once. Of the sample, 0.88% is held by the ten largest clones. Sequencing was done on a sample of peripheral blood. The receptors derive from a woman aged 45-59 years with active or convalescent COVID-19.

The chain joins TRBV11-2 to TRBJ2-1; D is unclear. V shed 3 bases and J shed 6 bases, with 9 bases lying between them. CDR1 and CDR2 from the germline V gene are SGHAT and FQNNGV. This CDR3 comprises 13 residues. The CDR3 bases are TGTGCCAGCAGCTTTTCCGTCGGCAATGAGCAGTTCTTC. Translating gives CASSFSVGNEQFF.

The J gene is TRBJ1-2, the V gene TRBV28; D remains unclear. Germline lookup yields CDR1 MDHEN and CDR2 SYDVKM. The CDR3 consists of 16 residues. The V end was cut by 5 bases, the J end by 7 bases, with 23 bases between. The chain's CDR3 is CASSPPIPGRATGYTF. DNA of the CDR3: TGTGCCAGCAGTCCCCCAATCCCCGGGAGAGCAACTGGCTACACCTTC.

This rearrangement joins TRBV6-2 or TRBV6-3 to TRBJ1-3, with D perhaps matching TRBD1 (5 bases). Trimming took 6 bases from V and 0 from J, leaving 24 bases between them. In germline, CDR1 is MNHEY, CDR2 SVGEGT. This CDR3 spans 19 amino acids. This CDR3 reads CASSPPTGGSYLSGNTIYF. The DNA for the CDR3 is TGTGCCAGCAGCCCACCGACCGGGGGTAGCTACCTCTCTGGAAACACCATATATTTT.

V and J are TRBV4-3 and TRBJ1-6, with D perhaps TRBD1 (6 bases). Germline V CDR1 and CDR2: LGHNA, YSLEER. V lost 3 bases, J lost 7 bases, and 16 bases lay in between. This CDR3 has 16 amino acids. CDR3 nucleotides: TGCGCCAGCAGCCACGTAAGGGGGAATTTGAATTCACCCCTCCACTTT. Encoded protein: CASSHVRGNLNSPLHF.

The chain employs TRBV18 and TRBJ1-1; 9 positions match TRBD1. The CDR3 contains 15 residues. V dropped 3 bases and J dropped 1; count of bases not matched to a gene: 3. Per germline, CDR1 KGHSH and CDR2 LQKENI. In DNA, the CDR3 is TGTGCCAGCTCACCCGGGACAGGGTCGAACACTGAAGCTTTCTTT. This gives the protein CASSPGTGSNTEAFF.

The rearrangement joins TRBV28 to TRBJ1-2; D uncertain. CDR3 size: 12 residues. CDR1 and CDR2 (germline): MDHEN, SYDVKM. V lost 4 bases and J lost 4, with 7 bases in between. In DNA, the CDR3 is TGTGCCAGCAGTTCGGAGGTCTATGGCTACACCTTC. Translating gives CASSSEVYGYTF.

CDR3 region: CASRPTLSGSSYNEQFF. The CDR3 region has the DNA TGTGCCAGCAGGCCTACCCTTAGCGGAAGCTCCTACAATGAGCAGTTCTTC. This rearrangement joins TRBV27 to TRBJ2-1, with D perhaps matching TRBD2 (6 bases). Germline V gene data show CDR1 as MNHEY and CDR2 as SMNVEV (reference sequence). Trimming took 6 bases from V and 0 from J, leaving 18 bases between them. CDR3 size: 17 residues.

The chain has TRBV7-8 and TRBJ2-1; tentatively, D is TRBD2 (6 bases). This CDR3 has 16 residues. Germline CDR1 reads SGHVS; CDR2 reads FQNEAQ. V was clipped by 5 bases and J by 6 bases, with 20 bases between them. CDR3 DNA: TGTGCCAGCAGCAAAAACGGGGGTCCCGGAGGCAATGAGCAGTTCTTC. This sequence encodes CASSKNGGPGGNEQFF.

This chain connects TRBV5-1 to TRBJ2-1, with D perhaps TRBD2 (5 bases). In germline, CDR1 is SGHRS, CDR2 YFSETQ. This CDR3 is built from 15 residues. With 1 base removed from V and 6 bases from J, the gap between germline ends came to 14 bases. The DNA for the CDR3 is TGCGCCAGCAGCTTGAGGACTTCCGATACCAATGAGCAGTTCTTC. This encodes CASSLRTSDTNEQFF.

The V call is TRBV30, the J call TRBJ2-2, with 8 bases matching TRBD2. Germline loops: CDR1 GTSNPN, CDR2 SVGIG (reference sequence). This CDR3 region has 15 residues. Germline trimming cut 5 bases from V and 8 bases from J; bases unmatched to any gene: 13. The CDR3, as DNA: TGTGCCTGGCGGGGGGGGGCGGGAGCGGAGGGGGAGCTGTTTTTT. It specifies CAWRGGAGAEGELFF.

V and J are TRBV3-1 (or the pseudogene TRBV3-2) and TRBJ1-1; tentatively, D is TRBD1 (6 bases). Trimming stripped 0 bases from V and 6 bases from J, with 17 bases between. The CDR3 covers 16 residues. Germline CDR1 and CDR2: LGHDT and YNNKEL (reference sequence). In DNA, the CDR3 is TGTGCCAGCAGCCAAGAGGATGGGGGCAAGTTTTCTGAAGCTTTCTTT. Protein sequence: CASSQEDGGKFSEAFF.

The chain couples TRBV20-1 to TRBJ2-7; D is ambiguous. Germline CDR1 and CDR2: DFQATT and SNEGSKA (reference sequence). Trimming took 3 bases from V and 6 from J, leaving 15 bases between them. The CDR3 runs 13 residues. CDR3 loop: CSASFTASLEQYF. The CDR3 nucleotides are TGCAGTGCTAGTTTTACTGCTAGTCTCGAGCAGTACTTC.

This clone was picked up a small number of times. The gene calls are TRBV7-2 and TRBJ2-7; D might be TRBD2 (7 bases). CDR1 and CDR2 from the germline V gene are SGHTA and FQGNSA. Trimming stripped 5 bases from V and 0 bases from J, with 14 bases between. This CDR3 region has 15 residues. The CDR3 is CASSPTGGSSYEQYF. The DNA of the CDR3 is TGTGCCAGCAGCCCTACGGGGGGCAGCTCCTACGAGCAGTACTTC.